This T cell receptor (beta chain) was recovered during a study of blood T cell repertoires in COVID-19 (dated by TCRdb to the early 2020s). As for the study more broadly: Samples from collaborators originated in the United States, Italy and Spain and spanned both the acute and convalescent phases of COVID-19. The material from the prospective study consisted of cDNA or gDNA derived from T cells, B-cell-depleted T cells, or PBMCs. Deeply sampled blood TCRbeta repertoires from subjects exposed to, actively infected with, or recovered from COVID-19 were included in the dataset. A freely available public database, intended as a resource for researchers studying the immune response to SARS-CoV-2, is where the repertoires were released. The samples were drawn from the first 160 participants of the ongoing ImmuneRACE study and from some 1,300 subjects provided by 6 global collaborators. Nearly every sample came with metadata listing a de-identified subject ID, COVID-19 status, age in years and sex. Where HLA class I and class II types were available, the types were taken from metadata supplied by the sample provider, not from assay-based typing. The paper's findings and limits, for the study overall: The amount of clinical and demographic metadata varied by source and participant and was provided uncurated.

TCRbeta CDR3 regions were amplified from genomic DNA using the immunoSEQ Assay, a bias-controlled multiplex PCR. The study's own analysis went as follows. Within the assay, amplification of reference gene primers was used to estimate how many nucleated cells each sample contained. To quantify the absolute abundance of each unique TCRbeta CDR3 rearrangement, sequence reads were collapsed and filtered. For each sample, productive Simpson clonality was calculated as the square root of Simpson's diversity index across productive rearrangements. Drawn from immuneACCESS, this table holds only the in-frame rearrangements with V and J called that TCRdb kept. Clones are partly lost; checked studies trace under half to an unresolved V gene and leave the rest unexplained. The D gene and trimming were derived from the DNA, and the V and J assignments and clone size from that table. This sample has approximately 440,000 clones in its table, and roughly 88% of those were observed once. Less than 0.75% of the sample rests with the top ten.

Measured from the cysteine to the phenylalanine, the CDR3 is 14 residues long. Only the CDR3 DNA stays, 42 bases, in frame from base 1. Taken from the germline V gene, the CDR1 and CDR2 loops are SGDLS and YYNGEE. From V the trimming removes 5 bases and from J it removes 7 bases, while the gene matches leave 8 bases of the junction unaccounted for. In the prospective study, participants were 18 to 89 years old, resided in about two dozen geographic areas of the United States, and were enrolled through a virtual design. Cohort assignment in the prospective study relied on participant-reported clinical history from a screening survey and a study questionnaire. Recovered participants in ImmuneRACE Cohort 3 were defined as having two consecutive negative NP/OP PCR tests, clearance from a healthcare professional, or resolution of symptoms. In the prospective study, mobile phlebotomists collected whole blood, serum and a nasopharyngeal or oropharyngeal swab from each participant. Additional blood draws and questionnaires over an approximately two-month period could optionally be provided by prospective study participants. Before DNA extraction, prospective study blood samples were shipped either frozen or at room temperature.

As to this clone: Its antigen is still unknown. No base-level quality is on record; no much larger clone is a single base apart.

The sequence derives from a man aged 18 to 35 who had recovered from COVID-19. Recombination connected TRBV9 to TRBJ2-1, with 8 bases in between that match TRBD2. The sample taken for sequencing was PBMCs or T cells enriched from blood (not recorded which). The DNA reads as follows: TGTGCCAGCAGTCCTAGCGGGTCGGGGAATGAGCAGTTCTTC. This gives the protein CASSPSGSGNEQFF.